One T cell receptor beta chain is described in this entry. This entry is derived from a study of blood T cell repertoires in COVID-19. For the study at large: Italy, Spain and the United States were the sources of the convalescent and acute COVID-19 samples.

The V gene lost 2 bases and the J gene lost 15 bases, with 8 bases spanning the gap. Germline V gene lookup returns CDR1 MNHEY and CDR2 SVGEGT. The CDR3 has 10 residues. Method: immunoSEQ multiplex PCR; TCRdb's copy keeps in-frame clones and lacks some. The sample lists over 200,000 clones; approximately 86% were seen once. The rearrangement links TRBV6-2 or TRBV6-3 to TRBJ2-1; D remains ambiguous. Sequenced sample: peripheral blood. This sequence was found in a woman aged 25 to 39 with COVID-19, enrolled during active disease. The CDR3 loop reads CASSYVYMFF. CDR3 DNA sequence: TGTGCCAGCAGTTACGTTTATATGTTCTTC.